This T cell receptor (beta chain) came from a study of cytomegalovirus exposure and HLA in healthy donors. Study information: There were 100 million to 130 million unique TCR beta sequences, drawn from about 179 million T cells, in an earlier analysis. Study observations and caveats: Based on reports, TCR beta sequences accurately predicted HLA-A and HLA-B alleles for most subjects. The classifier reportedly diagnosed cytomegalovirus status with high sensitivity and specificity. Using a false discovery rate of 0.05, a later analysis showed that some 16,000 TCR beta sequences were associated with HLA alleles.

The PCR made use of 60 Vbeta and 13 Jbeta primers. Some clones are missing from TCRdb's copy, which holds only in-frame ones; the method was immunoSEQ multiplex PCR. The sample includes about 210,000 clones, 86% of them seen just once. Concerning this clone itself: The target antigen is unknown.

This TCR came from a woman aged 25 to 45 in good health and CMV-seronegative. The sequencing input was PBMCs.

CDR3 sequence: CASSPQEDYEQYF. CDR3 nucleotide sequence: TGTGCCAGCAGCCCTCAGGAAGACTACGAGCAGTACTTC. This chain connects TRBV7-9 to TRBJ2-7; D gene ambiguous. V was clipped by 5 bases and J by 3 bases, with 11 bases between them. CDR3 length equals 13 residues. CDR1 and CDR2 (germline): SEHNR, FQNEAQ (reference sequence).